What follows are 6 T cell receptor beta chains derived from one specimen sequenced in a study of blood T cell repertoires in COVID-19. TCRdb's table, derived via immunoSEQ multiplex PCR, lists solely in-frame clones and lacks some. The sample holds roughly 200,000 clones, more than 65% seen once. The sample was peripheral blood. Source of these receptors: a man aged 50 to 60 with active or convalescent COVID-19.

This chain uses TRBV11-3 with TRBJ2-1, with TRBD2 matching over 9 bases. Per germline, CDR1 SGHNT and CDR2 YENEEA. Trimming at V came to 1 base and at J to 7 bases, leaving 5 bases not matched to a gene. The CDR3 totals 15 residues. The CDR3 DNA reads TGTGCCAGCAGCTTAGGCGGGGGGGCCACGAATGAGCAGTTCTTC. It encodes CASSLGGGATNEQFF.

The genes are TRBV15 and TRBJ2-3; a possible D gene is TRBD1 (6 bases). The CDR3 is 19 amino acids. Trimming removed 0 bases from V and 0 bases from J, with 19 bases in between. CDR1 is LNHNV and CDR2 is YYDKDF in the germline V gene (reference sequence). The CDR3 loop reads CATSRDLSGTPSSTDTQYF. CDR3 nucleotides: TGTGCCACCAGCAGAGATCTCTCAGGGACACCCTCAAGCACAGATACGCAGTATTTT. Combining the CDR3 with reference TRBV15 and TRBJ2-3 gives the whole variable domain DAMVIQNPRYQVTQFGKPVTLSCSQTLNHNVMYWYQQKSSQAPKLLFHYYDKDFNNEADTPDNFQSRRPNTSFCFLDIRSPGLGDTAMYLCATSRDLSGTPSSTDTQYFGPGTRLTVL.

The V gene is TRBV28, the J gene TRBJ1-1; D is undetermined. The CDR3 length is 12 residues. V shed 7 bases and J shed 3 bases, with 9 bases lying between them. The germline V gene has CDR1 MDHEN and CDR2 SYDVKM. CDR3 nucleotide sequence: TGTGCCAGCATAGGCAGGTACACTGAAGCTTTCTTT. Translation: CASIGRYTEAFF.

This clone showed up just a few times. The rearrangement uses TRBV2 and TRBJ1-1, with TRBD1 as a possible D gene (5 bases). V was pared by 4 bases and J by 4 bases, with 13 bases between. The CDR3 contains 14 residues. The germline CDR1 and CDR2 sequences are SNHLY and FYNNEI. The CDR3 nucleotides are TGTGCCAGCAGTGTGACAGCAACCGGCACTGAAGCTTTCTTT. It codes for CASSVTATGTEAFF.

V gene TRBV15 combines with J gene TRBJ2-1; a weak D match, TRBD1 (6 bases). Germline CDR1 and CDR2: LNHNV and YYDKDF (reference sequence). The germline V and J ends were trimmed by 6 bases and 0 bases, with 6 bases remaining between them. The length of the CDR3 is 13 residues. This CDR3 reads CATRGGSYNEQFF. Written as DNA, the CDR3 is TGTGCCACCAGAGGGGGCTCCTACAATGAGCAGTTCTTC.

This clone was seen once. This chain connects TRBV5-1 to TRBJ2-5; D may be TRBD1 (5 bases). The CDR3 is 13 residues long. Looked up from germline, CDR1 is SGHRS and CDR2 is YFSETQ. Trimming shortened V by 0 bases and J by 8 bases, and 11 bases separated the two germline ends. The CDR3: CASSLESRVTQYF. The DNA of the CDR3 is TGCGCCAGCAGCTTGGAGAGCAGGGTTACCCAGTACTTC.